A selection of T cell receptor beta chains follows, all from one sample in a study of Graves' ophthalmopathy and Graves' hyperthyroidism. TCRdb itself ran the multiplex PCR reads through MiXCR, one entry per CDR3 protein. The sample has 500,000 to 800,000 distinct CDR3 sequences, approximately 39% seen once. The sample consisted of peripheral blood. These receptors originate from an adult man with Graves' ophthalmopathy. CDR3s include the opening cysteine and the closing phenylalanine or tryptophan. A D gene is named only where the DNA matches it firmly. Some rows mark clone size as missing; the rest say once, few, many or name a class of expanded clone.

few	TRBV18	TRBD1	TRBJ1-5	CASSPVGTGNQPQHF	TGTGCCAGCTCACCAGTCGGGACAGGGAATCAGCCCCAGCATTTT
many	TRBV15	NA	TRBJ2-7	CALGGQLSYEQYF	TGTGCCCTTGGAGGACAGCTATCCTACGAGCAGTACTTC
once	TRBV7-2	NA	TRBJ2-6	CASSLALPASRANVLTF	TGTGCCAGCAGCTTAGCCCTCCCGGCATCTAGGGCCAACGTCCTGACTTTC
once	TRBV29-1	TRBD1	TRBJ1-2	CSSYTGGDGYTF	TGCAGCAGTTACACAGGGGGCGATGGCTACACCTTC
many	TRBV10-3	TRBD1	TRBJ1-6	CAISDGDSNSPLHF	TGTGCCATCAGTGATGGGGACAGCAATTCACCCCTCCACTTT
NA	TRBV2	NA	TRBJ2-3	CASSETWDTQYF	TGTGCCAGCAGTGAAACGTGGGATACGCAGTATTTT
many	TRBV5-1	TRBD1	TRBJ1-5	CASSLSGQGRQPQHF	TGCGCCAGCAGCTTGTCCGGACAGGGACGCCAGCCCCAGCATTTT
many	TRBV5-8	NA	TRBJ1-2	CASSLLGGRYIGYGYTF	TGTGCCAGCAGCTTGCTGGGGGGGCGATATATCGGGTATGGCTACACCTTC
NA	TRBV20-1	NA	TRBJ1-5	CSARVRAGPQVEPQHF	TGCAGTGCTAGAGTGAGGGCGGGACCACAGGTCGAGCCCCAGCATTTT
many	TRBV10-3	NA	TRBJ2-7	CAIGSSYEQYF	TGTGCCATCGGCAGTAGCTACGAGCAGTACTTC
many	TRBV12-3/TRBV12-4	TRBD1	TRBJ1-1	CASSPTGVAFF	TGTGCCAGCAGTCCGACAGGGGTAGCTTTCTTT
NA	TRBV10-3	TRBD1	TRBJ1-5	CAISVGQGSNQPQHF	TGTGCCATCAGCGTGGGACAGGGTAGCAATCAGCCCCAGCATTTT
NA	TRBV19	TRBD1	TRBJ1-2	CASGGTGGVGYTF	TGTGCCAGTGGTGGGACAGGGGGCGTTGGCTACACCTTC
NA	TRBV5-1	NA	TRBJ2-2	CASSLQGQGNTGELFF	TGCGCCAGCAGCTTGCAGGGGCAGGGCAACACCGGGGAGCTGTTTTTT
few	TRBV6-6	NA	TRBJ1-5	CASSYGAGYSNQPQHF	TGTGCCAGCAGTTACGGGGCGGGTTATAGCAATCAGCCCCAGCATTTT
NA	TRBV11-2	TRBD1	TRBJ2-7	CASSLTVGQGAHEQYF	TGTGCCAGCAGCTTGACAGTGGGACAGGGGGCCCACGAGCAGTACTTC
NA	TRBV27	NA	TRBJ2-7	CASTSGAGLPYF	TGTGCCAGCACCTCAGGTGCGGGGTTGCCGTACTTC
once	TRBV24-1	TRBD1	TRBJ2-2	CATSFGTGNTGELFF	TGTGCCACCAGCTTTGGGACAGGAAACACCGGGGAGCTGTTTTTT
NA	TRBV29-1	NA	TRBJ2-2	CSVERVGRELFF	TGCAGCGTTGAACGGGTGGGACGTGAGCTGTTTTTT
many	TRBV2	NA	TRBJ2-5	CASPVRAQETQYF	TGTGCCAGCCCGGTGCGGGCCCAAGAGACCCAGTACTTC
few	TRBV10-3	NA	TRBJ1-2	CASMGRTLNGYTF	TGTGCCAGCATGGGCAGGACGCTAAATGGCTACACCTTC
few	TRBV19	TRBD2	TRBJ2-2	CASSSRLAGIRTGELFF	TGTGCCAGTAGTTCCCGACTAGCGGGAATCCGAACCGGGGAGCTGTTTTTT
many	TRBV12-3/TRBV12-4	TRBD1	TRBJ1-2	CASSFGTGGSGYTF	TGTGCCAGCAGTTTCGGGACAGGGGGCTCGGGCTACACCTTC
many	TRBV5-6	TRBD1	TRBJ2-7	CASSSGQGTYEQYF	TGTGCCAGCAGCTCCGGACAGGGGACCTACGAGCAGTACTTC
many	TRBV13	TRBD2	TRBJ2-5	CASGASGKETQYF	TGTGCCAGCGGAGCTAGCGGGAAAGAGACCCAGTACTTC
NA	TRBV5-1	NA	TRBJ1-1	CASSPQPMNTEAFF	TGCGCCAGCAGCCCACAGCCCATGAACACTGAAGCTTTCTTT
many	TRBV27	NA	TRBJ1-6	CASSFKPGGHNSPLHF	TGTGCCAGCAGTTTTAAACCGGGGGGGCATAATTCACCCCTCCACTTT
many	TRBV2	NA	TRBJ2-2	CASSELGSDTGELFF	TGTGCCAGCAGTGAACTGGGGTCGGACACCGGGGAGCTGTTTTTT
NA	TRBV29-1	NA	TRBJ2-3	CSGRDTDTQYF	TGCAGCGGGAGGGACACAGATACGCAGTATTTT
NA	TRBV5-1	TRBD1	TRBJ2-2	CASSYTTGHPGELFF	TGCGCCAGCAGCTACACGACAGGGCATCCCGGGGAGCTGTTTTTT
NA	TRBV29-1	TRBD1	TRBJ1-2	CSVGWDRNYGYTF	TGCAGCGTTGGCTGGGACAGGAACTATGGCTACACCTTC
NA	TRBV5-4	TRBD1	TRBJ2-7	CASSLDGGQGAREQYF	TGTGCCAGCAGCTTGGATGGGGGACAGGGGGCGCGGGAGCAGTACTTC
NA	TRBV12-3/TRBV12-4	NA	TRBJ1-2	CASSWSGGNLNYGYTF	TGTGCCAGCAGTTGGTCTGGGGGTAACCTTAACTATGGCTACACCTTC
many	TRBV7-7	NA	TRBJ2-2	CASSRRTDTGELFF	TGTGCCAGCAGCCGCCGGACCGACACCGGGGAGCTGTTTTTT
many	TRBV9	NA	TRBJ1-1	CASSAPGSRTEAFF	TGTGCCAGCAGCGCCCCCGGGTCACGGACTGAAGCTTTCTTT
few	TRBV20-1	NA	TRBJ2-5	CSASWQGGETQYF	TGCAGTGCTAGTTGGCAGGGCGGGGAGACCCAGTACTTC
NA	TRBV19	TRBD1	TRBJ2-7	CASTPTDRGRPYEQYF	TGTGCCAGTACCCCCACCGACAGGGGAAGGCCCTACGAGCAGTACTTC
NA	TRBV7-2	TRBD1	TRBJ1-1	CANSTGQGNTEAFF	TGTGCCAACAGCACCGGACAGGGAAACACTGAAGCTTTCTTT
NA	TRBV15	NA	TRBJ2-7	CATSRGLNYEQYF	TGTGCCACCAGCAGAGGACTTAACTACGAGCAGTACTTC
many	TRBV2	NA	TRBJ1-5	CASTSGNSNQPQHF	TGTGCCAGCACCTCAGGGAATAGCAATCAGCCCCAGCATTTT
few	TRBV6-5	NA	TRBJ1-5	CASSYQGPQHF	TGTGCCAGCAGTTACCAAGGGCCCCAGCATTTT
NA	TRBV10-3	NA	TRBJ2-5	CAISGAGWETQYF	TGTGCCATCAGTGGCGCCGGGTGGGAGACCCAGTACTTC
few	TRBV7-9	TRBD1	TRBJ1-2	CASRNLQGWVYGYTF	TGTGCCAGCAGGAACTTACAGGGGTGGGTCTATGGCTACACCTTC
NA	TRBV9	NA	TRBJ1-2	CASSPPWGGNNYGYTF	TGTGCCAGTAGTCCCCCGTGGGGGGGAAATAACTATGGCTACACCTTC
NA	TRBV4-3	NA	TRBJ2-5	CASSQDARSRPNGETQYF	TGCGCCAGCAGCCAAGATGCTAGGTCACGCCCCAACGGGGAGACCCAGTACTTC
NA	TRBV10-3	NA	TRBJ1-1	CASGATEAFF	TGTGCCAGCGGGGCCACTGAAGCCTTCTTT
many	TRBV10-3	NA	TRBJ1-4	CAISVREDEKLFF	TGTGCCATCAGTGTTAGGGAAGATGAAAAACTGTTTTTT
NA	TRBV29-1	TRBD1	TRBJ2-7	CSSSGQASYEQYF	TGCAGCAGTTCCGGACAGGCATCCTACGAGCAGTACTTC
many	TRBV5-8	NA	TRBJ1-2	CASSLVQDLYGYTF	TGTGCCAGCAGCTTGGTGCAGGACCTCTATGGCTACACCTTC
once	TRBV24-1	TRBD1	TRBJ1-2	CATSVRQGIDYGYTF	TGTGCCACCAGTGTCCGACAGGGGATCGACTATGGCTACACCTTC
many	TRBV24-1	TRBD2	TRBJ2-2	CATSGASGRELFF	TGTGCCACCAGTGGTGCTAGCGGCCGGGAGCTGTTTTTT
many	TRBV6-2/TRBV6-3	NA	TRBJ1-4	CASSSPFEKLFF	TGTGCCAGCAGTTCCCCGTTCGAAAAACTGTTTTTT
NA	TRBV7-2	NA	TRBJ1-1	CASSQGEQQVFF	TGTGCCAGCAGCCAAGGGGAACAGCAAGTTTTCTTT
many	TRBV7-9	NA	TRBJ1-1	CASSFGTSTEAFF	TGTGCCAGCAGCTTCGGGACCTCTACTGAAGCTTTCTTT
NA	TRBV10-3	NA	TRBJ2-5	CAIRGGVQETQYF	TGTGCCATCAGGGGGGGTGTCCAAGAGACCCAGTACTTC
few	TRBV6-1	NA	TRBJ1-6	CASSEEETRASPLHF	TGTGCCAGCAGTGAAGAAGAGACAAGGGCTTCACCCCTCCACTTT
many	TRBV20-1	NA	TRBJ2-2	CSAREGANTGELFF	TGCAGTGCTAGGGAAGGCGCGAACACCGGGGAGCTGTTTTTT
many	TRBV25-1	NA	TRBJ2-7	CASSDGYFEGIGPYEQYF	TGTGCCAGCAGTGACGGTTACTTTGAGGGAATTGGACCCTACGAGCAGTACTTC
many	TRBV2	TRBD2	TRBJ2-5	CASSQRAGGETQYF	TGTGCCAGCAGTCAGCGAGCGGGAGGTGAGACCCAGTACTTC
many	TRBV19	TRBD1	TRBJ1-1	CASSIGSDRGEAFF	TGTGCCAGTAGTATAGGGTCGGACAGGGGAGAAGCTTTCTTT